This T cell receptor beta chain was captured by sequencing in a study of OX40 agonist ivuxolimab in advanced cancers. Study in general: Patients enrolled in dose escalation were diagnosed with hepatocellular carcinoma, melanoma, renal cell or head and neck cancer. The study reported partial responses in three patients: one hepatocellular carcinoma, two cutaneous melanoma. Overall study results and limits: Among expanded peripheral T cells, antigen specificity went undetermined.

In germline, CDR1 is LGHNT, CDR2 FRNRAP. The V gene end was trimmed by 1 base and the J gene end by 5 bases; junction bases not matched to a gene: 4. The CDR3 is 14 amino acids. The table came from immunoSEQ multiplex PCR; TCRdb's copy has only in-frame clones and leaves some out. The sample yields tens of thousands of clones, 70% to 90% seen once. Worth noting for this clone: Its matching antigen is unknown.

The chain is built from TRBV12-5 and TRBJ2-7; TRBD1 aligns across 8 bases. The sequence derives from an adult with an advanced solid tumor such as melanoma, head and neck, liver or kidney cancer. The starting material was CD4+ or CD8+ T cells sorted from blood, obtained in a trial of the OX40 agonist ivuxolimab. Written as DNA, the CDR3 is TGTGCTAGTGGTTTGGGCCAGGGGGCCCACGAGCAGTACTTC. This gives the protein CASGLGQGAHEQYF. The full variable domain, its missing parts supplied by reference TRBV12-5 and TRBJ2-7, is DARVTQTPRHKVTEMGQEVTMRCQPILGHNTVFWYRQTMMQGLELLAYFRNRAPLDDSGMPKDRFSAEMPDATLATLKIQPSEPRDSAVYFCASGLGQGAHEQYFGPGTRLTVT.